This TCR beta chain derives from a study of breast tumors, draining lymph nodes, adjacent tissues. The lymph nodes were axillary draining lymph nodes from breast cancer patients. Via MiXCR, TCRdb re-called the multiplex PCR reads, giving one row per CDR3 protein. Among over 200,000 distinct CDR3 sequences listed, about 32% were seen once. The length of the CDR3 is 15 residues. Trimming took off 2 bases at V and 2 bases at J, with 12 bases between the two ends. CDR1 is LNHDA and CDR2 is SQIVND in the germline V gene (reference sequence). This clonotype occurred once. The sequencing input was axillary lymph node tissue. This chain uses TRBV19 with TRBJ1-1, with TRBD1 as a possible D gene (5 bases). The origin of this receptor is a female donor with breast cancer. Some clones in this sample may be carry-over from other donors' samples. The CDR3 reads CASSITGTLNTEAFF. CDR3 nucleotides: TGTGCCAGTAGTATAACTGGGACTCTAAACACTGAAGCTTTCTTT.